This T cell receptor (beta chain) was identified during a study of blood T cell repertoires in COVID-19. The sample holds many counts of this clone. The CDR3 covers 12 residues. With 2 bases removed from V and 5 bases from J, the gap between germline ends came to 9 bases. From germline, CDR1 is GTSNPN and CDR2 SVGIG (reference sequence). Profiling relied on immunoSEQ multiplex PCR, and the TCRdb table lists in-frame clones only, not all of them. The sample records under 80,000 clones, around 87% being singletons. Sequencing was done on a sample of peripheral blood. The receptor was isolated from a man aged 55 to 70 with acute or convalescent COVID-19. This sequence joins TRBV30 and TRBJ1-2, with D maybe TRBD1 (6 bases). CDR3 DNA sequence: TGTGCCTGGAGTATGGGGGCTTATGGCTACACCTTC. Protein: CAWSMGAYGYTF.